This TCR beta chain was recovered during a study of shared clonotypes between healthy human individuals. For the study at large: Three plates were used per donor for CD4 naive, three for CD4 memory, two for CD8 naive and one for CD8 memory.

For this clone: Its antigen is unidentified.

Deep level was the assay's run setting. TCRdb's copy holds only in-frame clones and misses some; the assay was immunoSEQ multiplex PCR. The sample lists approximately 2.5 million clones; roughly 93% were seen once. Trimming took off 0 bases at V and 2 bases at J, with 26 bases between the two ends. This CDR3 is 22 amino acids long. The germline gives CDR1 MNHEY, CDR2 SMNVEV (reference sequence). General study findings and limits: What limited the represented genetic and exposure-history diversity was the small number of donors. A reduction in generation probabilities was seen for non-shared clonotypes relative to those shared by all four donors.

The V gene is TRBV27, the J gene TRBJ2-6; D possibly corresponds to TRBD1 (6 bases). Sequenced material: naive CD4+ T cells from PBMCs. The subset is: CD45RA+ positively selected. This clonotype was obtained from a man aged 18-30 years in good health. Some clones in this sample may be carry-over from other donors' samples. The CDR3 spells CASSLSYILGFQGTAGANVLTF. CDR3 in DNA: TGTGCCAGCAGTTTATCGTATATTCTGGGCTTCCAGGGGACCGCTGGGGCCAACGTCCTGACTTTC.